These T cell receptor beta chains were read from a single sample in a study of cytomegalovirus exposure and HLA in healthy donors. Only in-frame clones appear in the TCRdb table, and some are missing; sequencing was by immunoSEQ multiplex PCR. The top ten clones hold 7.5% to 9.5% of a sample with around 120,000 clones, about 80% of them seen once. The sample was PBMCs. Receptors were obtained from a woman aged 50 to 60 in good health and CMV-seropositive. CDR3s include the opening cysteine and the closing phenylalanine or tryptophan. D genes are given only for firm matches. Size is stated for part of the rows, as once, few or many counts, or as a class when the clone is expanded.

D: TRBD2
J: TRBJ2-7
V: TRBV2
size: NA
DNA: TGTGCCAGCAGCGGGACTAGCGGGATTCAGTACTTC
CDR3: CASSGTSGIQYF

D: NA
J: TRBJ1-2
V: TRBV4-1
size: NA
DNA: TGCGCCAGCAGCCAACGACAGGACGCTAACTATGGCTACACCTTC
CDR3: CASSQRQDANYGYTF

D: NA
J: TRBJ1-4
V: TRBV9
size: NA
DNA: TGTGCCAGCAGCCCCACAGGGACAACTAATGAAAAACTGTTTTTT
CDR3: CASSPTGTTNEKLFF

D: NA
J: TRBJ1-1
V: TRBV4-2
size: NA
DNA: TGTGCCAGCAGCCAAGACAAGGGGCCGCGAGAAGCTTTCTTT
CDR3: CASSQDKGPREAFF

D: NA
J: TRBJ1-3
V: TRBV7-2
size: NA
DNA: TGTGCCAGCAGCTTAGTAGGGGCCAATGGAAACACCATATATTTT
CDR3: CASSLVGANGNTIYF

D: TRBD2
J: TRBJ2-1
V: TRBV4-3
size: once
DNA: TGCGCCAGCAGCCAGGGACTAGCGACCCGGGGGGATGAGCAGTTCTTC
CDR3: CASSQGLATRGDEQFF

D: TRBD1
J: TRBJ1-1
V: TRBV5-1
size: NA
DNA: TGCGCCAGCAGCTTAGACCGGGACAGGGCGGAAGAAGCTTTCTTT
CDR3: CASSLDRDRAEEAFF

D: NA
J: TRBJ2-7
V: TRBV6-5
size: NA
DNA: TGTGCCAGCACCCCTTTCGCGGGGTACGAGCAGTACTTC
CDR3: CASTPFAGYEQYF

D: NA
J: TRBJ2-7
V: TRBV27
size: NA
DNA: TGTGCCAGCAGCCCGAGGGTCCCCTACGAGCAGTACTTC
CDR3: CASSPRVPYEQYF

D: TRBD2
J: TRBJ2-5
V: TRBV5-1
size: NA
DNA: TGCGCCAGCAGAACCGGGACTAGCGGACGGGGAGAGACCCAGTACTTC
CDR3: CASRTGTSGRGETQYF

D: NA
J: TRBJ2-2
V: TRBV9
size: NA
DNA: TGTGCCAGCAGGACAGGAACGAACACCGGGGAGCTGTTTTTT
CDR3: CASRTGTNTGELFF

D: TRBD1
J: TRBJ1-2
V: TRBV4-2
size: NA
DNA: TGTGCCAGCAGCCTAGAAAAGGGACAGGCTTGGGGCTACACCTTC
CDR3: CASSLEKGQAWGYTF

D: NA
J: TRBJ2-7
V: TRBV9
size: NA
DNA: TGTGCCAGCAGCGTAGGGGTGGGTGGGGCAGGTGGCTACGAGCAGTACTTC
CDR3: CASSVGVGGAGGYEQYF

D: TRBD1
J: TRBJ2-1
V: TRBV6-4
size: NA
DNA: TGTGCCAGCAGTGACCTGACAGGGGACAATGAGCAGTTCTTC
CDR3: CASSDLTGDNEQFF

D: TRBD1
J: TRBJ1-3
V: TRBV9
size: NA
DNA: TGTGCCAGCAGCGACCCACAGGGGGTCCCCTCTGGAAACACCATATATTTT
CDR3: CASSDPQGVPSGNTIYF

D: TRBD2
J: TRBJ2-3
V: TRBV4-3
size: NA
DNA: TGCGCCAGCAGCCAGAGGGCGGCGGGGGGCACAGATACGCAGTATTTT
CDR3: CASSQRAAGGTDTQYF

D: NA
J: TRBJ2-5
V: TRBV5-1
size: NA
DNA: TGCGCCAGCAGCATGAACAGACAGGGAAGCGGGGAGACCCAGTACTTC
CDR3: CASSMNRQGSGETQYF

D: NA
J: TRBJ2-3
V: TRBV19
size: NA
DNA: TGTGCCGCCTCGGGGTTAGAAAGAGATACGCAGTATTTT
CDR3: CAASGLERDTQYF

D: TRBD1
J: TRBJ2-3
V: TRBV27
size: NA
DNA: TGTGCCACCAAGGGACAGGGGAAGGATACGCAGTATTTT
CDR3: CATKGQGKDTQYF

D: NA
J: TRBJ2-7
V: TRBV19
size: once
DNA: TGTGCCAGTAGTAGGAGCACTTCCTACGAGCAGTACTTC
CDR3: CASSRSTSYEQYF

D: NA
J: TRBJ2-7
V: TRBV4-1
size: NA
DNA: TGCGCCAGCAGCCAAGTAGAGAGTCACGAGCAGTACTTC
CDR3: CASSQVESHEQYF

D: NA
J: TRBJ1-1
V: TRBV5-1
size: NA
DNA: TGCGCCAGCAGCTTGGGGGGGGTGAATACGAAGGACACTGAAGCTTTCTTT
CDR3: CASSLGGVNTKDTEAFF

D: TRBD1
J: TRBJ2-6
V: TRBV7-3
size: NA
DNA: TGTGCCAGCAGCTTAGGACAGGGGGCCCCTGGGGCCAACGTCCTGACTTTC
CDR3: CASSLGQGAPGANVLTF

D: NA
J: TRBJ2-5
V: TRBV6-5
size: NA
DNA: TGTGCCAGCAGTTACGAGACTCGAGAGACCCAGTACTTC
CDR3: CASSYETRETQYF

D: TRBD1
J: TRBJ1-4
V: TRBV10-3
size: NA
DNA: TGTGCCATCAGCCACACAGGGGGCCGAGCTAATGAAAAACTGTTTTTT
CDR3: CAISHTGGRANEKLFF

D: NA
J: TRBJ1-6
V: TRBV9
size: NA
DNA: TGTGCCAGCAGCGGGGGGGGCGGTCCAGGGGATTCACCCCTCCACTTT
CDR3: CASSGGGGPGDSPLHF

D: TRBD2
J: TRBJ2-5
V: TRBV6-5
size: NA
DNA: TGTGCCAGCACCAGCGGGGCCCCAAAAGAGACCCAGTACTTC
CDR3: CASTSGAPKETQYF

D: TRBD1
J: TRBJ2-7
V: TRBV30
size: NA
DNA: TGTGCCTGGAGCCAGGGGGATCGGCAGTACTTC
CDR3: CAWSQGDRQYF

D: TRBD1
J: TRBJ2-3
V: TRBV5-1
size: NA
DNA: TGCGCCAGCAGCCCACGGACAGGGGGGTTCACAGATACGCAGTATTTT
CDR3: CASSPRTGGFTDTQYF

D: NA
J: TRBJ2-5
V: TRBV4-1
size: once
DNA: TGCGCCAGCAGCCAAGATCATGGGACTCCCGAAGAGACCCAGTACTTC
CDR3: CASSQDHGTPEETQYF

D: TRBD1
J: TRBJ2-7
V: TRBV27
size: NA
DNA: TGTGCCAGCAGTCTTAGGGGACAGGGGGCCTCCTACGAGCAGTACTTC
CDR3: CASSLRGQGASYEQYF

D: TRBD1
J: TRBJ2-1
V: TRBV7-3
size: NA
DNA: TGTGCCAGCAGCTTAATGGCAGGGGGTTACAATGAGCAGTTCTTC
CDR3: CASSLMAGGYNEQFF

D: NA
J: TRBJ2-7
V: TRBV7-9
size: once
DNA: TGTGCCAGCAGCTCGATATACGACAGGTACTCCACCTACGAGCAGTACTTC
CDR3: CASSSIYDRYSTYEQYF

D: NA
J: TRBJ2-7
V: TRBV5-1
size: NA
DNA: TGCGCCAGCAGCCCCCGGGACATACACTACGAGCAGTACTTC
CDR3: CASSPRDIHYEQYF

D: NA
J: TRBJ1-5
V: TRBV7-9
size: NA
DNA: TGTGCCAGCAGCCCGGACTTCCCTGATCAGCCCCAGCATTTT
CDR3: CASSPDFPDQPQHF

D: NA
J: TRBJ1-1
V: TRBV19
size: NA
DNA: TGTGCCAGTAGACGCAGGGGAATGAACACTGAAGCTTTCTTT
CDR3: CASRRRGMNTEAFF